The sample holds many counts of the clone carrying this T cell receptor (beta chain). This specimen belongs to a study of Graves' ophthalmopathy and Graves' hyperthyroidism. Across the study: Peripheral blood was obtained at first diagnosis, ahead of any treatment.

Per the germline V gene, CDR1 is MGHRA and CDR2 is YSYEKL. Trimming took 3 bases from V and 5 from J; bases not matched to a gene: 8. This CDR3 is 15 amino acids long. Amplification targeted the TCR beta CDR3 regions, with RNA transcripts as the source material. RT-PCR in the first round used HTBI primers; a second-round multiplex PCR followed. TCRdb ran MiXCR on the multiplex PCR reads and lists one entry per CDR3 protein. The table lists about 180,000 distinct CDR3 sequences, under 40% of them singletons. Donors with ophthalmopathy: moderate-to-severe activity, CAS ≥3, NOSPECS ≥4, duration under 3 months.

The genes are TRBV4-1 and TRBJ2-7; 9 positions agree with TRBD2. Sequenced: peripheral blood. The sequence was collected from a woman aged 40 to 49 with Graves' ophthalmopathy. The CDR3 coding sequence is TGCGCCAGCAGCCACCCAGCGGGGGGTCGTAACGAGCAGTACTTC. Translating gives CASSHPAGGRNEQYF.